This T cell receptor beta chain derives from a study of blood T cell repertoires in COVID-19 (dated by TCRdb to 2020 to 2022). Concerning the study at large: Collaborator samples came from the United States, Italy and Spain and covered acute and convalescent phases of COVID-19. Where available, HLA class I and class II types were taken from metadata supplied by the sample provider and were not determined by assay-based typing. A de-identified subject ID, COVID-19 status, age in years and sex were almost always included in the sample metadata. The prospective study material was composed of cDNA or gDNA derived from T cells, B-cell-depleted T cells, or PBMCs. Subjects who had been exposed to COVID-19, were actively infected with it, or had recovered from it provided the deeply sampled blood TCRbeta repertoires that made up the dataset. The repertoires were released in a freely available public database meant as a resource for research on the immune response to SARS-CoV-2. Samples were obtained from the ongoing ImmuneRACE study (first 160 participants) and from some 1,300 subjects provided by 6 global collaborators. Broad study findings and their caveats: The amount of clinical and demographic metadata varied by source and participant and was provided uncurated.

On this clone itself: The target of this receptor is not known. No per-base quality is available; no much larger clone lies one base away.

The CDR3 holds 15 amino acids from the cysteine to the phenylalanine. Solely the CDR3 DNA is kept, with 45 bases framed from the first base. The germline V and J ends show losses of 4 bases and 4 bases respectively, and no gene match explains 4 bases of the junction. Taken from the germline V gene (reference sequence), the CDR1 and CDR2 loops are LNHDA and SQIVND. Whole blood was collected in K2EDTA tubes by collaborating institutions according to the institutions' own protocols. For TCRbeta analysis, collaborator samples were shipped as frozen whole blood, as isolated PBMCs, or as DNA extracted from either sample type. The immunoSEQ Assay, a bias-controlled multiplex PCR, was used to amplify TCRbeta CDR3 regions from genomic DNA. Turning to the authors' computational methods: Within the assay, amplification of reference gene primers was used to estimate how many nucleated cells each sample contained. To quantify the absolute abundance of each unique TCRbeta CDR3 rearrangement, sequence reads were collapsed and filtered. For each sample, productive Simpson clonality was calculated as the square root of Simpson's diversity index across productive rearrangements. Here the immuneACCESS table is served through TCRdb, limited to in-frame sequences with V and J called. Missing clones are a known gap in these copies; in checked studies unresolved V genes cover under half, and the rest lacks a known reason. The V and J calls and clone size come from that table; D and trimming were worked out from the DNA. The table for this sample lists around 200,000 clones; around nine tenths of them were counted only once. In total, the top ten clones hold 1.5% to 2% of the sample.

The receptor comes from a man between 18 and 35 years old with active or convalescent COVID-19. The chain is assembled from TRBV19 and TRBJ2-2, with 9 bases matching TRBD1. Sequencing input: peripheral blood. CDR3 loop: CASSKTGGSTGELFF. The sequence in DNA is TGTGCCAGTAGTAAGACAGGGGGGAGCACCGGGGAGCTGTTTTTT.